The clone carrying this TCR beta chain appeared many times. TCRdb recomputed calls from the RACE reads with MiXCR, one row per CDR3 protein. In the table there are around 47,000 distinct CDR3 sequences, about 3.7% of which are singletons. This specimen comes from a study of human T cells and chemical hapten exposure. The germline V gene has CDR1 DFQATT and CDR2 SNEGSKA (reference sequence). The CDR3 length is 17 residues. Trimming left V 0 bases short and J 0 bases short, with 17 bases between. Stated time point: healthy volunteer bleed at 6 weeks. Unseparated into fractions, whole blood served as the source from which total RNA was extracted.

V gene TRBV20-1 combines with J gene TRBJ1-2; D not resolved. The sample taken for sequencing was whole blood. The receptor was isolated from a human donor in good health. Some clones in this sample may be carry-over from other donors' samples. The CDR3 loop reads CSARDLDQTRSNYGYTF. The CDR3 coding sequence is TGCAGTGCTAGAGATCTGGATCAGACAAGATCTAACTATGGCTACACCTTC.